One and the same sample provided the 32 T cell receptor beta chains below, sequenced in a study of cytomegalovirus exposure and HLA in healthy donors (dated 2017 in TCRdb). Receptors were amplified or captured by the immunoSEQ multiplex PCR assay. The multiplex PCR relied on a mix of 60 forward primers for TCR Vbeta segments and 13 reverse primers for TCR Jbeta segments. Held by TCRdb, this immuneACCESS table contains in-frame sequences only and omits some clones. Under half of the omission traces to an unresolved V gene where checked; the cause of the rest is unknown. This sample comprises 120,000 or so clones, more than 65% of them detected only once. The ten largest clones take up about 1.8% of the sample. The sample consisted of PBMCs. Receptors were obtained from a young man in good health and CMV-seronegative.

The chain couples TRBV9 to TRBJ2-7; D is ambiguous. CDR1 and CDR2 from the germline V gene are SGDLS and YYNGEE. The CDR3 has 13 residues. V gave up 3 bases and J gave up 5 bases, with 12 bases separating them. The chain's CDR3 is CASSAYDTNEQYF. CDR3 bases: TGTGCCAGCAGCGCCTACGACACAAACGAGCAGTACTTC. The entire variable domain, with the rest obtained from reference TRBV9 and TRBJ2-7, is as follows: DSGVTQTPKHLITATGQRVTLRCSPRSGDLSVYWYQQSLDQGLQFLIQYYNGEERAKGNILERFSAQQFPDLHSELNLSSLELGDSALYFCASSAYDTNEQYFGPGTRLTVT.

This clone showed up just a few times. The chain links TRBV2 to TRBJ1-2, with D possibly being TRBD1 (5 bases). In germline, CDR1 is SNHLY, CDR2 FYNNEI. V lost 11 bases and J 5 bases, leaving 15 bases between the germline ends. The CDR3 covers 12 residues. The chain's CDR3 is CAESGGTYGYTF. The CDR3 DNA reads as TGTGCCGAATCGGGGGGGACGTATGGCTACACCTTC.

This clone was detected only a few times. The chain recombines TRBV6-1 with TRBJ2-2, with D tentatively TRBD1 (6 bases). CDR1 is MNHNS, CDR2 SASEGT, per germline. V was cut by 3 bases and J by 2 bases, with 10 bases left in between. The CDR3 contains 15 residues. The CDR3 here is CASSDGDINTGELFF. The DNA of the CDR3 is TGTGCCAGCAGTGACGGGGACATAAACACCGGGGAGCTGTTTTTT.

The chain joins TRBV12-5 to TRBJ2-7; 8 bases are shared with TRBD2. Per germline, CDR1 LGHNT and CDR2 FRNRAP. Losses at the gene ends were 7 bases for V and 7 bases for J; bases not matched to a gene: 12. The CDR3 extends over 14 amino acids. DNA of the CDR3: TGTGCTAGTGCCCCGTCCGGGGGGGTAGGGGAGCAGTACTTC. Translated: CASAPSGGVGEQYF.

V and J are TRBV6-6 and TRBJ2-1; TRBD2 aligns across 12 bases. Per germline, CDR1 MNHNY and CDR2 SVGAGI (reference sequence). V was pared by 2 bases and J by 7 bases, with 6 bases of the junction left unmatched. The length of the CDR3 is 16 residues. The chain's CDR3 is CASSYGLAGGNNEQFF. CDR3 nucleotides: TGTGCCAGCAGTTACGGCCTAGCGGGGGGGAATAATGAGCAGTTCTTC.

This chain connects TRBV7-6 to TRBJ1-5; D not certain. Trimming shortened V by 3 bases and J by 5 bases, and 8 bases separated the two germline ends. Germline V gene data show CDR1 as SGHVS and CDR2 as FNYEAQ. This CDR3 contains 13 residues. The CDR3 protein is CASSFNSYQPQHF. CDR3 nucleotides: TGTGCCAGCAGCTTTAACAGTTATCAGCCCCAGCATTTT.

This clone was recorded a few times. The chain couples TRBV5-4 to TRBJ1-2; D might be TRBD1 (6 bases). The CDR3 extends over 13 amino acids. Trimming took off 4 bases at V and 5 bases at J, with 12 bases between the two ends. Germline assignment: CDR1 SGHNT and CDR2 YYREEE (reference sequence). In DNA, the CDR3 is TGTGCCAGCAGCGTCCAGGGGACATATGGCTACACCTTC. Its translation: CASSVQGTYGYTF. The entire variable domain, with the rest obtained from reference TRBV5-4 and TRBJ1-2, is as follows: ETGVTQSPTHLIKTRGQQVTLRCSSQSGHNTVSWYQQALGQGPQFIFQYYREEENGRGNFPPRFSGLQFPNYSSELNVNALELDDSALYLCASSVQGTYGYTFGSGTRLTVV.

In DNA, the CDR3 is TGTGCCAGCAGCTTAGGGCCTACAGGAAGTGGAAACACCATATATTTT. It translates to CASSLGPTGSGNTIYF. The chain uses TRBV7-6 and TRBJ1-3; a weak D match, TRBD1 (5 bases). The V gene lost 1 base and the J gene lost 3 bases, with 13 bases spanning the gap. CDR1 is SGHVS, CDR2 FNYEAQ, per germline. This CDR3 is 16 amino acids long. The full variable domain, in which reference TRBV7-6 and TRBJ1-3 provide the parts outside the CDR3, is GAGVSQSPRYKVTKRGQDVALRCDPISGHVSLYWYRQALGQGPEFLTYFNYEAQQDKSGLPNDRFSAERPEGSISTLTIQRTEQRDSAMYRCASSLGPTGSGNTIYFGEGSWLTVV.

Comment on this clone: The same CDR3 can be traced to other DNA sequences in this sample. This sequence joins TRBV29-1 and TRBJ1-2; TRBD1 matches at 10 bases. Trimming took 1 base from V and 8 from J; bases not matched to a gene: 7. This CDR3 is 14 amino acids long. Germline V gene data show CDR1 as SQVTM and CDR2 as ANQGSEA. CDR3 DNA sequence: TGCAGCGTTGAAGGGGACAGGGGTTTGGGCGGCTACACCTTC. This gives the protein CSVEGDRGLGGYTF.

V and J are TRBV4-1 and TRBJ1-2, with 7 bases fitting TRBD1. Germline CDR1 reads MGHRA; CDR2 reads YSYEKL. The CDR3 is 15 residues long. The ends lost 3 bases at V and 5 bases at J; junction bases unmatched: 9. As DNA, the CDR3 is TGCGCCAGCAGCCAGCTTTTGACAGGGCAGTATGGCTACACCTTC. Its protein is CASSQLLTGQYGYTF.

This chain uses TRBV5-1 with TRBJ2-7; 11 bases match TRBD1. The CDR3 is made up of 14 amino acids. Trimming at V came to 4 bases and at J to 6 bases, leaving 6 bases not matched to a gene. CDR1 SGHRS and CDR2 YFSETQ come from the germline V gene. CDR3 amino acids: CASSRGDRGCEQYF. The DNA of the CDR3 is TGCGCCAGCAGCCGTGGGGACAGGGGGTGCGAGCAGTACTTC.

This clone was detected once. The rearrangement links TRBV6-5 to TRBJ1-1, with a possible D match to TRBD1 (5 bases). Per the germline V gene, CDR1 is MNHEY and CDR2 is SVGAGI. The CDR3 contains 14 residues. Trimming cost V 2 bases and J 6 bases, with 13 bases left between them. CDR3: CASSYDRGRAEAFF. CDR3 sequence (DNA): TGTGCCAGCAGTTACGATAGGGGTAGAGCTGAAGCTTTCTTT.

This clone was counted a few times. The genes are TRBV5-4 and TRBJ1-2; D is unclear. The V gene lost 3 bases and the J gene lost 7 bases, with 7 bases spanning the gap. The germline V gene has CDR1 SGHNT and CDR2 YYREEE (reference sequence). CDR3 length: 11 residues. In DNA form, the CDR3 reads TGTGCCAGCAGCTCGTCCGGTGGCTACACCTTC. Its translation is CASSSSGGYTF. Combining the CDR3 with reference TRBV5-4 and TRBJ1-2 gives the whole variable domain ETGVTQSPTHLIKTRGQQVTLRCSSQSGHNTVSWYQQALGQGPQFIFQYYREEENGRGNFPPRFSGLQFPNYSSELNVNALELDDSALYLCASSSSGGYTFGSGTRLTVV.

The chain carries TRBV10-1 and TRBJ2-2; 7 nucleotides agree with TRBD2. The CDR3 is made up of 15 amino acids. Looked up from germline, CDR1 is WNHNN and CDR2 is SYGVQD (reference sequence). V lost 5 bases to trimming and J lost 3 bases; unmatched junction nucleotides: 6. The CDR3 region has the DNA TGCGCCAGCAGTCCGCGGGGGAGTCACACCGGGGAGCTGTTTTTT. Protein product: CASSPRGSHTGELFF.

A few counts support this clone. The chain has TRBV6-4 and TRBJ1-2; 8 nucleotides match TRBD1. The CDR3 sequence is 16 residues long. Per germline, CDR1 MRHNA and CDR2 SNTAGT. With V trimmed by 2 bases and J by 4 bases, 9 bases remained unmatched. CDR3 in DNA: TGTGCCAGCAGTGACACTAGTAGGACAGGGACCTATGGCTACACCTTC. Amino acid sequence: CASSDTSRTGTYGYTF.

CDR3 in amino acids: CASRGGPSTDTQYF. CDR3 DNA sequence: TGCGCCAGCCGGGGGGGGCCAAGCACAGATACGCAGTATTTT. V usage is TRBV5-1 and J usage is TRBJ2-3; 8 bases line up with TRBD2. From germline, CDR1 is SGHRS and CDR2 YFSETQ. Trimming cost V 7 bases and J 0 bases; bases outside gene matches: 4. This CDR3 comprises 14 residues.

Turning to this clone: Other DNA sequences from this sample encode an identical CDR3 as well. The chain is built from TRBV7-3 and TRBJ1-1; 9 positions agree with TRBD1. The CDR3 is 13 residues long. V trimming: 2 bases; J trimming: 5 bases; junction bases outside the gene matches: 0. Germline V lookup: CDR1 SGHTA, CDR2 FQGTGA. CDR3: CASSLGTGTEAFF. CDR3 bases: TGTGCCAGCAGCTTAGGGACAGGGACTGAAGCTTTCTTT.

This sequence joins TRBV19 and TRBJ2-7, with a possible D match to TRBD2 (5 bases). Trimming took 1 base from V and 4 from J, leaving 5 bases between them. The V gene's germline CDR1 is LNHDA and CDR2 SQIVND (reference sequence). CDR3 length equals 12 residues. The CDR3 coding sequence is TGTGCCAGTAGTATAGGCGGGTACGAGCAGTACTTC. Encoded protein: CASSIGGYEQYF. The full variable domain, its missing parts supplied by reference TRBV19 and TRBJ2-7, is DGGITQSPKYLFRKEGQNVTLSCEQNLNHDAMYWYRQDPGQGLRLIYYSQIVNDFQKGDIAEGYSVSREKKESFPLTVTSAQKNPTAFYLCASSIGGYEQYFGPGTRLTVT.

This chain connects TRBV7-9 to TRBJ1-1; TRBD1 matches 8 bases. The CDR3 totals 13 residues. In germline, CDR1 is SEHNR, CDR2 FQNEAQ (reference sequence). Trimming took 4 bases from V and 4 from J; bases not matched to a gene: 2. CDR3 loop: CASSYDRGTEAFF. The CDR3 DNA reads TGTGCCAGCAGCTACGACAGGGGCACTGAAGCTTTCTTT.

V and J are TRBV20-1 and TRBJ2-5; no clear D gene. The J call may be mistaken, given a closer DNA end match to TRBJ2-7. CDR3 length: 11 amino acids. Germline CDR1 DFQATT, CDR2 SNEGSKA (reference sequence). This CDR3 is CSAGQVGEQYF. The CDR3 DNA sequence: TGCAGTGCTGGCCAGGTTGGCGAGCAGTACTTC.

Details on this clone: At one boundary the junction diverges from the germline segment, which might be a read error. The chain recombines TRBV2 with TRBJ2-7, with 8 nucleotides matching TRBD2. The CDR3 is 14 amino acids. Germline V gene lookup returns CDR1 SNHLY and CDR2 FYNNEI. The CDR3 loop is CASSEARRGASPLF. The CDR3 coding sequence is TGTGCCAGCAGTGAAGCGAGGCGGGGGGCCTCCCCTTTGTTC. Supplemented by reference TRBV2 and TRBJ2-7, the full variable domain reads EPEVTQTPSHQVTQMGQEVILRCVPISNHLYFYWYRQILGQKVEFLVSFYNNEISEKSEIFDDQFSVERPDGSNFTLKIRSTKLEDSAMYFCASSEARRGASPLFGPGTRLTVT.

The chain is built from TRBV7-9 and TRBJ2-7; TRBD2 matches at 9 bases. The CDR3 is 13 amino acids. The V and J ends lost 8 bases and 3 bases, in that order; junction bases with no gene match: 5. Germline V gives CDR1 SEHNR, CDR2 FQNEAQ (reference sequence). This CDR3 reads CASAQAGGYEQYF. CDR3 nucleotide sequence: TGTGCCAGCGCCCAAGCGGGGGGCTACGAGCAGTACTTC. Supplemented by reference TRBV7-9 and TRBJ2-7, the full variable domain reads DTGVSQNPRHKITKRGQNVTFRCDPISEHNRLYWYRQTLGQGPEFLTYFQNEAQLEKSRLLSDRFSAERPKGSFSTLEIQRTEQGDSAMYLCASAQAGGYEQYFGPGTRLTVT.

In this sample, this clone turned up a few times. The J gene is TRBJ1-1, the V gene TRBV5-1; D unclear. The V gene lost 0 bases and the J gene lost 7 bases, with 7 bases spanning the gap. This CDR3 is 12 amino acids long. Germline lookup yields CDR1 SGHRS and CDR2 YFSETQ. CDR3 in DNA: TGCGCCAGCAGCTTGGCCGGGATTGAAGCTTTCTTT. Amino acid sequence: CASSLAGIEAFF. The variable domain in full, with the rest retrieved from reference TRBV5-1 and TRBJ1-1, is KAGVTQTPRYLIKTRGQQVTLSCSPISGHRSVSWYQQTPGQGLQFLFEYFSETQRNKGNFPGRFSGRQFSNSRSEMNVSTLELGDSALYLCASSLAGIEAFFGQGTRLTVV.

The genes are TRBV6-6 and TRBJ2-3; D may be TRBD2 (5 bases). Deletions cut 4 bases from V and 3 bases from J, with 11 bases between. The CDR3 spans 14 residues. Germline CDR1 and CDR2: MNHNY and SVGAGI (reference sequence). The CDR3 DNA sequence: TGTGCCAGCAGTTCCGGGCTAGCTACAGATACGCAGTATTTT. It specifies CASSSGLATDTQYF.

V gene TRBV5-5 combines with J gene TRBJ2-5; tentatively, D is TRBD2 (6 bases). V was clipped by 0 bases and J by 5 bases, with 14 bases between them. This CDR3 has 15 amino acids. Germline V lookup: CDR1 SGHKS, CDR2 YYEKEE (reference sequence). The CDR3, as DNA: TGTGCCAGCAGCTTGGCGGGACTTCAACTGGAGACCCAGTACTTC. This encodes CASSLAGLQLETQYF. Using reference TRBV5-5 and TRBJ2-5 for the parts outside the CDR3, the full variable domain is DAGVTQSPTHLIKTRGQQVTLRCSPISGHKSVSWYQQVLGQGPQFIFQYYEKEERGRGNFPDRFSARQFPNYSSELNVNALLLGDSALYLCASSLAGLQLETQYFGPGTRLLVL.

V gene TRBV6-5 combines with J gene TRBJ1-1; the match to TRBD1 covers 7 bases. Trimming removed 0 bases from V and 4 bases from J; junction bases left unmatched: 8. The CDR3 consists of 16 residues. The germline V gene has CDR1 MNHEY and CDR2 SVGAGI. Written as DNA, the CDR3 is TGTGCCAGCAGTTACTCCCCGAAGGGGGCGGGCACTGAAGCTTTCTTT. Amino acids: CASSYSPKGAGTEAFF.

This clone was seen a handful of times. The chain joins TRBV5-1 to TRBJ1-1; possibly TRBD1 for D (5 bases). CDR1 SGHRS and CDR2 YFSETQ come from the germline V gene. V lost 4 bases and J 3 bases, leaving 16 bases between the germline ends. The CDR3 is 15 amino acids. The CDR3 loop reads CASSLSWGGDTEAFF. DNA of the CDR3: TGCGCCAGCAGCCTATCGTGGGGGGGGGACACTGAAGCTTTCTTT.

This chain connects TRBV7-8 to TRBJ2-1; 10 bases are a match to TRBD1. The J segment lost 9 bases and the V segment lost 5 bases, leaving 10 bases of the junction unmatched. The CDR3 length is 15 residues. Looked up from germline, CDR1 is SGHVS and CDR2 is FQNEAQ. The CDR3, as DNA: TGTGCCAGCAGCCCTTGGGACAGGGGATCGGGTGAGCAGTTCTTC. Translating gives CASSPWDRGSGEQFF.

The rearrangement links TRBV5-8 to TRBJ1-1, with TRBD1 matching 9 bases. This CDR3 is 15 amino acids long. After removal of 3 bases from V and 0 bases from J, the junction contained 3 bases not matched to a gene. Per germline, CDR1 SGHTS and CDR2 YDEGEE. Here the CDR3 DNA reads TGTGCCAGCAGCTCTTACAGGGGGCTGAACACTGAAGCTTTCTTT. Translation gives CASSSYRGLNTEAFF.

The chain links TRBV27 to TRBJ1-2; tentatively, D is TRBD1 (5 bases). The CDR3 totals 13 residues. Looked up from germline, CDR1 is MNHEY and CDR2 is SMNVEV (reference sequence). Trimming pared 0 bases from V and 8 bases from J, leaving 10 bases between. CDR3 protein: CASSLSGGYGYTF. CDR3 DNA sequence: TGTGCCAGCAGTTTATCGGGGGGATACGGCTACACCTTC.

This rearrangement joins TRBV7-6 to TRBJ1-5; 7 nucleotides match TRBD1. This CDR3 region has 15 residues. Germline V gene sequence: CDR1 SGHVS, CDR2 FNYEAQ. The junction had 11 bases not matched to a gene; V was cut back by 5 bases and J by 7 bases. The CDR3 sequence is CASSPYTGAGQPQHF. In DNA form, the CDR3 reads TGTGCCAGCAGCCCTTATACAGGGGCTGGGCAGCCCCAGCATTTT.

The sample holds a few counts of this clone. J is TRBJ1-1 and V is TRBV29-1, with D perhaps TRBD1 (6 bases). This CDR3 spans 14 amino acids. The V end was cut by 7 bases, the J end by 1 base, with 16 bases between. Germline CDR1 SQVTM, CDR2 ANQGSEA. The CDR3 DNA sequence: TGCAGCGCCCGTCTACAGGGTACGAACACTGAAGCTTTCTTT. This translates into CSARLQGTNTEAFF.